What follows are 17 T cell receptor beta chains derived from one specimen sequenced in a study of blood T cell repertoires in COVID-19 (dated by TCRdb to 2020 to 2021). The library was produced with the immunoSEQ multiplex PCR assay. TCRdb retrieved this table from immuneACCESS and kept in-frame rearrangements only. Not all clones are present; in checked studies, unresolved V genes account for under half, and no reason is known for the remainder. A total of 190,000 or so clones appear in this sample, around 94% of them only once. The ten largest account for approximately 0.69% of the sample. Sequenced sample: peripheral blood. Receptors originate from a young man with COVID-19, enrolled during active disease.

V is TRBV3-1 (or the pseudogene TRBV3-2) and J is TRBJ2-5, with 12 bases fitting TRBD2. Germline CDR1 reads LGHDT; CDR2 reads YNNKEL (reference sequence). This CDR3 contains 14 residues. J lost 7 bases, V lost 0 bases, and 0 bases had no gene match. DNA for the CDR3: TGTGCCAGCAGCCAAGAACTAGCGGGGGGGACCCAGTACTTC. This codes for CASSQELAGGTQYF.

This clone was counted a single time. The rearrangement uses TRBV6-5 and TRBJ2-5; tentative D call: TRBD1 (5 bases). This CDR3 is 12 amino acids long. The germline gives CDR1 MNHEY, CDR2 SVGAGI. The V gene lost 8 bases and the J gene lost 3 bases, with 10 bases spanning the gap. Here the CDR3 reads CASARDKETQYF. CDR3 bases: TGTGCCAGCGCCAGGGATAAAGAGACCCAGTACTTC.

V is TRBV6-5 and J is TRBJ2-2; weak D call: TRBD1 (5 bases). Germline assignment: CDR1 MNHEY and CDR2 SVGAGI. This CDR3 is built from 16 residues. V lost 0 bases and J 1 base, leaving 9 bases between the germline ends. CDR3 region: CASSYSYTGNTGELFF. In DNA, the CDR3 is TGTGCCAGCAGTTACTCGTACACAGGGAACACCGGGGAGCTGTTTTTT.

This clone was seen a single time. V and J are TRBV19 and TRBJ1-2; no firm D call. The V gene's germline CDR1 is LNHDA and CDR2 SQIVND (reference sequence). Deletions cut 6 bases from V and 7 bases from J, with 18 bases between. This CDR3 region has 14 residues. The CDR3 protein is CASRPFRGSFGYTF. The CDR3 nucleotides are TGTGCCAGTAGGCCCTTTCGGGGATCGTTTGGCTACACCTTC. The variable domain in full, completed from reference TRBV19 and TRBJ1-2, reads DGGITQSPKYLFRKEGQNVTLSCEQNLNHDAMYWYRQDPGQGLRLIYYSQIVNDFQKGDIAEGYSVSREKKESFPLTVTSAQKNPTAFYLCASRPFRGSFGYTFGSGTRLTVV.

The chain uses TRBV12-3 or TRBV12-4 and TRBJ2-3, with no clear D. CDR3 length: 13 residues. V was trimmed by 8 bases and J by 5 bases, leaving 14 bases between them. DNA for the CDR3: TGTGCCAGCGCCCGCCCATCGGTAGATACGCAGTATTTT. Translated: CASARPSVDTQYF.

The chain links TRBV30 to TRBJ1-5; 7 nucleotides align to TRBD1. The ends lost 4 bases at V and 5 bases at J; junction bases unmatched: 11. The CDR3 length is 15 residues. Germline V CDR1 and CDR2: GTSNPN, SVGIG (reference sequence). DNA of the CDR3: TGTGCCTGGACACCAAAAGGGGGCTGGTATCAGCCCCAGCATTTT. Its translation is CAWTPKGGWYQPQHF.

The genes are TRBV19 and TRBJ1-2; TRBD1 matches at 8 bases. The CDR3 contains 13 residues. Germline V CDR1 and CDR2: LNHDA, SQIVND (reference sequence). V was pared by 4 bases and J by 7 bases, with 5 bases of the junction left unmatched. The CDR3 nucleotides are TGTGCCAGTAGTAACAGACAGGGGCTTGGCTACACCTTC. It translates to CASSNRQGLGYTF.

The CDR3 region is CASSLQGVLTYNSPLHF. The CDR3 region has the DNA TGCGCCAGCAGCTTACAGGGGGTTCTAACCTATAATTCACCCCTCCACTTT. This chain uses TRBV5-1 with TRBJ1-6; 8 bases match TRBD1. CDR1 is SGHRS and CDR2 is YFSETQ in the germline V gene. The J segment lost 2 bases and the V segment lost 2 bases, leaving 6 bases of the junction unmatched. The CDR3 length is 17 residues.

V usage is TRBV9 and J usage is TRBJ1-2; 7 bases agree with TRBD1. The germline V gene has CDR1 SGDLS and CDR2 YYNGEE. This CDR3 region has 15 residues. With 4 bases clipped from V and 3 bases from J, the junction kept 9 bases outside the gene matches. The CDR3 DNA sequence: TGTGCCAGCAGCCTAGACAGGGCGACTTACTATGGCTACACCTTC. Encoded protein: CASSLDRATYYGYTF.

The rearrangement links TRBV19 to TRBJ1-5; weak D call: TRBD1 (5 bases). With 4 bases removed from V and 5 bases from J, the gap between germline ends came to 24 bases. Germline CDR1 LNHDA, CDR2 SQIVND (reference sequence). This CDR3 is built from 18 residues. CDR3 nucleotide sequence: TGTGCCAGTAGTAGTAGTCACAGGTTGGCTTATTGGCATCAGCCCCAGCATTTT. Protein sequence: CASSSSHRLAYWHQPQHF.

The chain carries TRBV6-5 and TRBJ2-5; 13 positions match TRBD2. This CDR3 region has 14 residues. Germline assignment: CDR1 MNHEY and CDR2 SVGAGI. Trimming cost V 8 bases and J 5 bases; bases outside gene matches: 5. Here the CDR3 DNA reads TGTGCCAGCCGGACTAGCGGGGGTTGGGAGACCCAGTACTTC. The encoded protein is CASRTSGGWETQYF.

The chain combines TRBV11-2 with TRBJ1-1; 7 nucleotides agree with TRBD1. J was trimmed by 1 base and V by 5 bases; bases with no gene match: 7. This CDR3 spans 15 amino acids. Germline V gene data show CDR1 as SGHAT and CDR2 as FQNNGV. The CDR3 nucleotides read TGTGCCAGCAGCAGAACCGGGACAGAGAACACTGAAGCTTTCTTT. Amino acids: CASSRTGTENTEAFF.

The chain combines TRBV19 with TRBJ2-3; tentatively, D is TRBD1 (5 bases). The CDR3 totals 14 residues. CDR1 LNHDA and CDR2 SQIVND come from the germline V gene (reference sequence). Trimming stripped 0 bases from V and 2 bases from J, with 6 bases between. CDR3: CASSIDRATDTQYF. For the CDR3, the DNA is TGTGCCAGTAGTATAGACAGGGCCACAGATACGCAGTATTTT.

For the CDR3, the DNA is TGCGCCAGCAGACAACAGGGAGCCGCGGGCGAGCAGTACTTC. It specifies CASRQQGAAGEQYF. The chain couples TRBV5-1 to TRBJ2-7; D is perhaps TRBD1 (6 bases). Per the germline V gene, CDR1 is SGHRS and CDR2 is YFSETQ. CDR3 length: 14 residues. V was clipped by 5 bases and J by 6 bases, with 18 bases between them.

The CDR3 is CASSSGTSVEQYF. As DNA, the CDR3 is TGTGCCAGCAGCTCCGGGACTAGTGTCGAGCAGTACTTC. The V and J genes are TRBV5-4 and TRBJ2-7, with 8 nucleotides matching TRBD2. CDR1 is SGHNT and CDR2 is YYREEE in the germline V gene (reference sequence). V lost 3 bases to trimming and J lost 6 bases; unmatched junction nucleotides: 5. This CDR3 is 13 amino acids long. Variable domain in full (rest from reference TRBV5-4 and TRBJ2-7): ETGVTQSPTHLIKTRGQQVTLRCSSQSGHNTVSWYQQALGQGPQFIFQYYREEENGRGNFPPRFSGLQFPNYSSELNVNALELDDSALYLCASSSGTSVEQYFGPGTRLTVT.

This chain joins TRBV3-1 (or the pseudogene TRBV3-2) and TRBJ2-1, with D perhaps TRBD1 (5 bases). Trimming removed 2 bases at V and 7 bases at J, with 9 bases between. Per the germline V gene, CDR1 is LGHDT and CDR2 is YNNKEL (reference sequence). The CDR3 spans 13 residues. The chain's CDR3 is CASSQSQGNEQFF. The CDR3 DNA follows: TGTGCCAGCAGCCAATCGCAGGGAAATGAGCAGTTCTTC.

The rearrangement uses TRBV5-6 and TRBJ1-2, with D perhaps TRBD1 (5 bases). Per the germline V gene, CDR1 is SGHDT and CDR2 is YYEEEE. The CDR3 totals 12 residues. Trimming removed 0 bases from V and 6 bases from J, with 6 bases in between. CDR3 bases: TGTGCCAGCAGCTTGGTAGGGGATGGCTACACCTTC. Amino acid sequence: CASSLVGDGYTF.